This T cell receptor (beta chain) was retrieved from a study of blood T cell repertoires in COVID-19. Study summary: Collection of acute and convalescent COVID-19 samples took place in the United States, Italy and Spain. From T cells, B-cell-depleted T cells, or PBMCs came the material, which was cDNA or gDNA.

This clone has just a few counts. Authors' data handling: How many nucleated cells were present was estimated from reference gene primer amplification. Repertoires were generated with immunoSEQ multiplex PCR, while TCRdb's copy carries only in-frame clones and drops some. D and trimming were read from the DNA, whereas the V and J calls and clone size are those reported in that table. Of under 85,000 clones detected, around 85% appear once; the ten largest clones hold under 6%. The V and J ends lost 7 bases and 5 bases, in that order; junction bases with no gene match: 12. CDR1 is SGHNT, CDR2 YENEEA, per germline. This CDR3 is built from 17 residues.

The receptor was derived from an elderly man with acute or convalescent COVID-19. Material for sequencing was peripheral blood. The chain carries TRBV11-3 and TRBJ2-1; 12 nucleotides line up with TRBD2. The CDR3 nucleotides read TGTGCCAGCATCCTATTGACTAGCGGGAGACTGGACAATGAGCAGTTCTTC. Translating gives CASILLTSGRLDNEQFF. Looking up the rest from reference TRBV11-3 and TRBJ2-1 gives the full variable domain: EAGVVQSPRYKIIEKKQPVAFWCNPISGHNTLYWYLQNLGQGPELLIRYENEEAVDDSQLPKDRFSAERLKGVDSTLKIQPAELGDSAVYLCASILLTSGRLDNEQFFGPGTRLTVL.